The 16 T cell receptor beta chains reported below all come from one sample, sequenced in a study of blood T cells in healthy people across ages. The second PCR ran 7 to 11 cycles with a sample-barcoded 5' primer and J-beta primers. TCRdb re-analysed the 5' RACE reads in MiXCR, keeping a single row per CDR3 protein. Here the sample spans approximately 1.5 million distinct CDR3 sequences, approximately 32% being singletons. Sequenced sample: blood. The receptor source for this set is a woman in her 30s in good health.

This clonotype was seen a few times. The gene calls are TRBV10-3 and TRBJ2-7, with 8 bases that match TRBD2. V was pared by 2 bases and J by 0 bases, with 6 bases of the junction left unmatched. CDR3 length: 16 residues. The germline V gene has CDR1 ENHRY and CDR2 SYGVKD. The CDR3 spells CAISEITREGSYEQYF. CDR3 nucleotide sequence: TGTGCCATCAGTGAGATAACTCGGGAGGGCTCCTACGAGCAGTACTTC.

The chain couples TRBV5-5 to TRBJ2-1; TRBD2 agrees at 7 bases. Trimming at V came to 0 bases and at J to 0 bases, leaving 15 bases not matched to a gene. There are 20 residues in the CDR3. Germline V gives CDR1 SGHKS, CDR2 YYEKEE (reference sequence). This CDR3 is CASSLVWLADYPSSYNEQFF. The CDR3 nucleotides are TGTGCCAGCAGCTTGGTATGGCTAGCGGATTACCCGAGCTCCTACAATGAGCAGTTCTTC.

This clonotype has just a few counts. The chain links TRBV3-1 to TRBJ2-6; D gene unclear. The CDR3 sequence is 12 residues long. V dropped 3 bases and J dropped 11 bases, with 8 bases sitting between them. The germline V gene has CDR1 LGHDT and CDR2 YNNKEL (reference sequence). This chain's CDR3 is CASSQLDDVLTF. Here the CDR3 DNA reads TGTGCCAGCAGCCAGTTGGACGACGTCCTGACTTTC.

The sample holds a few counts of this clonotype. CDR3: CASSPQGQVSNEQFF. CDR3 DNA sequence: TGTGCCAGCAGTCCTCAGGGGCAGGTGAGCAATGAGCAGTTCTTC. This rearrangement joins TRBV6-4 to TRBJ2-1; tentative D call: TRBD1 (6 bases). This CDR3 spans 15 amino acids. Trimming removed 5 bases from V and 6 bases from J, with 17 bases in between. In germline, CDR1 is MRHNA, CDR2 SNTAGT.

This chain links TRBV28 with TRBJ2-5; 7 bases map to TRBD2. Germline V lookup: CDR1 MDHEN, CDR2 SYDVKM. J lost 5 bases, V lost 3 bases, and 9 bases had no gene match. The CDR3 covers 15 residues. As DNA, the CDR3 is TGTGCCAGCAGTTTCGTACAGGTGGGAGGGGAGACCCAGTACTTC. Protein product: CASSFVQVGGETQYF.

This clonotype was observed a few times. One end of the junction fails to match germline, which may point to a read error. The chain is built from TRBV27 and TRBJ2-7; TRBD1 agrees at 9 bases. CDR1 MNHEY and CDR2 SMNVEV come from the germline V gene (reference sequence). The CDR3 spans 15 residues. CDR3: CTSSLKWDRAYEQYF. The CDR3 DNA is TGTACCAGCAGTTTAAAATGGGACAGGGCCTACGAGCAGTACTTC.

The chain recombines TRBV5-1 with TRBJ1-1; possible D gene TRBD1, 6 bases. The CDR3 has 17 amino acids. V lost 0 bases to trimming and J lost 0 bases, with 15 bases between them. The germline V gene encodes CDR1 SGHRS and CDR2 YFSETQ. CDR3 sequence reads: CASSLGTVDAVNTEAFF. The DNA for the CDR3 is TGCGCCAGCAGCTTGGGGACAGTGGATGCGGTGAACACTGAAGCTTTCTTT.

This chain connects TRBV28 to TRBJ1-3; TRBD1 is a possible D gene (5 bases). The germline V gene has CDR1 MDHEN and CDR2 SYDVKM. The CDR3 runs to 17 residues. Trimming stripped 5 bases from V and 4 bases from J, with 21 bases between. The DNA of the CDR3 is TGTGCCAGCAGTAGTTACCTAGGAAGGGGCGAGGGAAACACCATATATTTT. Translating it yields CASSSYLGRGEGNTIYF.

This clonotype was seen more than once but under ten times. The V and J genes are TRBV27 and TRBJ1-5; D remains unclear. V was pared by 7 bases and J by 7 bases, with 17 bases between. The CDR3 extends over 14 amino acids. From germline, CDR1 is MNHEY and CDR2 SMNVEV (reference sequence). As DNA, the CDR3 is TGTGCCAGCACCGCCGGACTAACCGGGCAGCCCCAGCATTTT. The encoded protein is CASTAGLTGQPQHF.

The rearrangement uses TRBV6-5 and TRBJ1-2, with no clear D. In germline, CDR1 is MNHEY, CDR2 SVGAGI. This CDR3 has 13 amino acids. The ends were cut back, 0 bases at V and 4 bases at J, with 6 bases in the middle. The CDR3 bases are TGTGCCAGCAGTTACTCGAGAGGCTATGGCTACACCTTC. Protein: CASSYSRGYGYTF.

The chain recombines TRBV20-1 with TRBJ2-3; 7 bases agree with TRBD2. The CDR3 consists of 16 residues. CDR1 and CDR2 from the germline V gene are DFQATT and SNEGSKA (reference sequence). V lost 4 bases and J lost 0; bases outside the gene matches: 10. The CDR3 spells CSATLLAGGSTDTQYF. CDR3 sequence (DNA): TGCAGTGCTACCCTTTTAGCCGGGGGGAGCACAGATACGCAGTATTTT.

The V gene is TRBV5-1, the J gene TRBJ2-7; D is undetermined. Germline lookup yields CDR1 SGHRS and CDR2 YFSETQ. This CDR3 is 16 amino acids long. V gave up 0 bases and J gave up 0 bases, with 13 bases separating them. In nucleotides, the CDR3 is TGCGCCAGCAGCTTGGGGTGGGCAGGCGACTCCTACGAGCAGTACTTC. Translation gives CASSLGWAGDSYEQYF.

V usage is TRBV27 and J usage is TRBJ1-2; TRBD1 aligns across 7 bases. The CDR3 is 13 residues long. V gave up 6 bases and J gave up 8 bases; unmatched junction bases: 9. CDR1 MNHEY and CDR2 SMNVEV come from the germline V gene (reference sequence). The CDR3 bases are TGTGCCAGCAGCCCGAAGACAGGGCGCGGCTACACCTTC. Its translation is CASSPKTGRGYTF.

This clonotype was detected a few times. The V and J genes are TRBV12-3 or TRBV12-4 and TRBJ2-2; 11 nucleotides agree with TRBD2. The V segment lost 7 bases and the J segment 6 bases; nucleotides outside the gene matches: 16. CDR3 size: 18 residues. The CDR3 loop is CASTPALSGGAKAGELFF. The CDR3 DNA follows: TGTGCCAGCACTCCCGCCCTTAGCGGGGGGGCTAAGGCCGGGGAGCTGTTTTTT.

The chain uses TRBV4-1 and TRBJ1-1, with 9 bases lining up with TRBD1. V trimming: 2 bases; J trimming: 4 bases; junction bases outside the gene matches: 2. Per germline, CDR1 MGHRA and CDR2 YSYEKL. CDR3 length: 14 residues. The CDR3 region has the DNA TGCGCCAGCAGCCAAACGGACAGGGGCACTGAAGCTTTCTTT. Protein product: CASSQTDRGTEAFF.

Of note for this clonotype: A read error may explain this, as a much larger clone is one base away. The chain combines TRBV29-1 with TRBJ2-3; 7 nucleotides match TRBD2. Germline trimming cut 1 base from V and 3 bases from J; bases unmatched to any gene: 10. The germline CDR1 and CDR2 sequences are SQVTM and ANQGSEA. The CDR3 sequence is 16 residues long. In DNA, the CDR3 is TGCAGCGTTGAAGGAATTCGCGGGAGTCGGACAGATACGCAGTATTTT. Its protein is CSVEGIRGSRTDTQYF.